A single sample gave rise to the 9 T cell receptor beta chains below, sequenced in a study of blood T cell repertoires in COVID-19. The method was immunoSEQ multiplex PCR; TCRdb's version includes in-frame clones alone and lacks a portion of them. This sample has about 200,000 clones; 80% occur once, and the top ten carry roughly 6%. Sequenced sample: peripheral blood. These receptors originate from a woman aged 65 to 85 with acute or convalescent COVID-19.

The CDR3: CASSQAPEWDFISYEQYF. The CDR3 nucleotides read TGTGCCAGCAGCCAAGCGCCGGAGTGGGACTTCATCTCCTACGAGCAGTACTTC. J is TRBJ2-7 and V is TRBV3-1 (or the pseudogene TRBV3-2); tentatively, D is TRBD2 (6 bases). V was cut by 1 base and J by 0 bases, with 19 bases left in between. Germline V CDR1 and CDR2: LGHDT, YNNKEL (reference sequence). The CDR3 totals 18 residues.

V is TRBV5-1 and J is TRBJ2-5, with D possibly being TRBD1 (5 bases). Germline CDR1 reads SGHRS; CDR2 reads YFSETQ. The CDR3 is made up of 12 amino acids. Trimming removed 5 bases from V and 0 bases from J, with 5 bases in between. The CDR3 loop is CASRDNQETQYF. CDR3 sequence (DNA): TGCGCCAGCAGGGACAACCAAGAGACCCAGTACTTC.

The J gene is TRBJ1-1, the V gene TRBV6-5; no definite D call. V was cut by 2 bases and J by 7 bases, with 14 bases left in between. Per germline, CDR1 MNHEY and CDR2 SVGAGI. The CDR3 runs to 14 residues. In nucleotides, the CDR3 is TGTGCCAGCAGTTACCGCGGCAGCTCGAGTGAAGCTTTCTTT. This gives the protein CASSYRGSSSEAFF.

The chain links TRBV18 to TRBJ1-1; D is ambiguous. Trimming took 1 base from V and 1 from J, leaving 7 bases between them. Germline CDR1 and CDR2: KGHSH and LQKENI. The CDR3 runs to 14 residues. The CDR3 bases are TGTGCCAGCTCACCACTACAGAGGAACACTGAAGCTTTCTTT. Protein: CASSPLQRNTEAFF.

The J gene is TRBJ2-3, the V gene TRBV19; 7 bases are shared with TRBD1. V was clipped by 5 bases and J by 2 bases; unmatched bases: 4. CDR1 and CDR2 from the germline V gene are LNHDA and SQIVND (reference sequence). The CDR3 has 14 amino acids. The CDR3 sequence is CASSRDSITDTQYF. In nucleotides, the CDR3 is TGTGCCAGTAGTCGGGACAGCATCACAGATACGCAGTATTTT.

The rearrangement links TRBV5-6 to TRBJ1-2; 7 nucleotides match TRBD1. The CDR3 contains 14 residues. The V segment lost 0 bases and the J segment 4 bases; nucleotides outside the gene matches: 3. CDR1 is SGHDT, CDR2 YYEEEE, per germline. This CDR3 is CASSLGRGVYGYTF. CDR3 DNA sequence: TGTGCCAGCAGCTTGGGCAGGGGGGTCTATGGCTACACCTTC.

The chain recombines TRBV6-5 with TRBJ2-1, with TRBD1 matching over 7 bases. The V gene end was trimmed by 0 bases and the J gene end by 6 bases; junction bases not matched to a gene: 8. CDR3 length: 16 residues. Germline lookup yields CDR1 MNHEY and CDR2 SVGAGI. For the CDR3, the DNA is TGTGCCAGCAGTTACTCGGATCAGGGGGTTCGCAATGAGCAGTTCTTC. Its translation: CASSYSDQGVRNEQFF.

This chain uses TRBV25-1 with TRBJ2-1, with 9 bases fitting TRBD2. Germline CDR1 MGHDK, CDR2 SYGVNS. V lost 2 bases, J lost 8 bases, and 7 bases stayed unmatched. The CDR3 is made up of 15 amino acids. The DNA for the CDR3 is TGTGCCAGCAGTGAACTAGCGGGGTCTCGTTATGAGCAGTTCTTC. Translated: CASSELAGSRYEQFF.

The chain combines TRBV5-1 with TRBJ2-3; 7 bases are shared with TRBD1. The CDR3 loop spans 13 amino acids. From germline, CDR1 is SGHRS and CDR2 YFSETQ. V trimming: 6 bases; J trimming: 2 bases; junction bases outside the gene matches: 3. CDR3 residues: CASKGGPTDTQYF. CDR3 coding DNA: TGCGCCAGCAAAGGGGGCCCCACAGATACGCAGTATTTT.